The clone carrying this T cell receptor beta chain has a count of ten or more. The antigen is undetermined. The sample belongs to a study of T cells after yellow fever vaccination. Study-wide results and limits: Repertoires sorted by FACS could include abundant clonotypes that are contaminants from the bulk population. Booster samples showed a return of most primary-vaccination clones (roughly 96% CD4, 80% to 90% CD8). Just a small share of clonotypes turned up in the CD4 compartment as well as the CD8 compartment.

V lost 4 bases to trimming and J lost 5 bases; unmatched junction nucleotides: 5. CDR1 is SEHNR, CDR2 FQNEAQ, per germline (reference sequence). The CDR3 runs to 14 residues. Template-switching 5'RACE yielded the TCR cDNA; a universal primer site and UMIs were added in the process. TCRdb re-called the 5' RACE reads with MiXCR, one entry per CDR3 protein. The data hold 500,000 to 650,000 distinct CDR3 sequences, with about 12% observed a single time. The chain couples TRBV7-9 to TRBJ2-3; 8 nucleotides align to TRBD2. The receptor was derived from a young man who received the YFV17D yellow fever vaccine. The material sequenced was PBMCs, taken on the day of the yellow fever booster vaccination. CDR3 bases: TGTGCCAGCAGCTCTAGCGGGTCAGGAGATACGCAGTATTTT. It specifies CASSSSGSGDTQYF.